This is a list of T cell receptor beta chains from one sample in a study of T cells after yellow fever vaccination. TCRdb recomputed calls from the 5' RACE reads with MiXCR, one row per CDR3 protein. The sample has about 58,000 distinct CDR3 sequences; around 6.9% are singletons. The source was CD8+ T cells sorted from PBMCs, collected on the day of the first yellow fever vaccination. Source of these receptors: a man aged 18 to 30 who received the YFV17D yellow fever vaccine. Each CDR3 is given with its conserved first and last residue. A D gene is named only where the DNA matches it firmly. Clone size, where shown, is once, few, many, or a class for clones that have expanded.

V: TRBV5-1; length: 14; J: TRBJ2-1; size: few; D: -; CDR3: CASSLSVPYNEQFF; DNA: TGCGCCAGCAGCTTGTCGGTCCCCTACAATGAGCAGTTCTTC
V: TRBV5-4; length: 16; J: TRBJ2-2; size: once; D: -; CDR3: CASSLADRANTGELFF; DNA: TGTGCCAGCAGCTTGGCGGACAGAGCGAACACCGGGGAGCTGTTTTTT
V: TRBV24-1; length: 14; J: TRBJ2-1; size: many; D: TRBD1; CDR3: CATSDPGTGDEQFF; DNA: TGTGCCACCAGTGATCCCGGGACAGGAGATGAGCAGTTCTTC
V: TRBV15; length: 17; J: TRBJ1-5; size: few; D: -; CDR3: CATSRENGRAGVQPQHF; DNA: TGTGCCACCAGCAGAGAAAACGGCAGGGCCGGTGTTCAGCCCCAGCATTTT
V: TRBV12-3/TRBV12-4; length: 16; J: TRBJ1-4; size: many; D: -; CDR3: CASSPVPRVSVEKLFF; DNA: TGTGCCAGCAGTCCCGTCCCAAGGGTATCCGTTGAAAAACTGTTTTTT
V: TRBV29-1; length: 12; J: TRBJ1-1; size: many; D: -; CDR3: CSVSQMNTEAFF; DNA: TGCAGCGTCTCACAAATGAACACTGAAGCTTTCTTT
V: TRBV6-5; length: 14; J: TRBJ2-3; size: few; D: -; CDR3: CASSYSSTGDTQYF; DNA: TGTGCCAGCAGTTACTCGTCGACCGGGGATACGCAGTATTTT
V: TRBV4-1; length: 14; J: TRBJ2-7; size: few; D: -; CDR3: CASSLRQGPHEQYF; DNA: TGCGCCAGCAGCCTAAGACAAGGGCCCCACGAGCAGTACTTC
V: TRBV10-1; length: 14; J: TRBJ2-7; size: many; D: -; CDR3: CASSTVQDGLFMHF; DNA: TGCGCCAGCAGTACTGTTCAGGACGGGCTGTTCATGCACTTC
V: TRBV7-6; length: 14; J: TRBJ2-7; size: -; D: TRBD2; CDR3: CASSSAGESYEQYF; DNA: TGTGCCAGCAGCTCCGCGGGGGAATCCTACGAGCAGTACTTC
V: TRBV4-3; length: 14; J: TRBJ2-2; size: many; D: -; CDR3: CASSRNRGTGELFF; DNA: TGCGCCAGCAGCCGCAACCGAGGCACCGGGGAGCTGTTTTTT
V: TRBV11-2; length: 16; J: TRBJ2-5; size: -; D: -; CDR3: CASSWGTRLPQETQYF; DNA: TGTGCCAGCAGCTGGGGCACCAGGCTGCCTCAAGAGACCCAGTACTTC
V: TRBV12-3/TRBV12-4; length: 14; J: TRBJ1-3; size: many; D: -; CDR3: CASSSPYSGNTIYF; DNA: TGTGCCAGCAGTTCCCCGTACTCTGGAAACACCATATATTTT
V: TRBV6-5; length: 15; J: TRBJ2-5; size: few; D: -; CDR3: CASSYSFLVGETQYF; DNA: TGTGCCAGCAGTTATTCTTTTCTCGTCGGAGAGACCCAGTACTTC
V: TRBV28; length: 15; J: TRBJ2-1; size: few; D: TRBD1; CDR3: CASRVRDRGLHEQFF; DNA: TGTGCCAGCAGGGTCCGGGACAGGGGTCTCCATGAGCAGTTCTTC
V: TRBV7-9; length: 15; J: TRBJ2-3; size: few; D: TRBD1; CDR3: CASSQWDSQTDTQYF; DNA: TGTGCCAGCAGTCAGTGGGACAGTCAGACAGATACGCAGTATTTT
V: TRBV24-1; length: 17; J: TRBJ2-3; size: -; D: -; CDR3: CATSDLRASDSTDTQYF; DNA: TGTGCCACCAGTGATTTGCGAGCTAGTGATAGCACAGATACGCAGTATTTT
V: TRBV6-1; length: 15; J: TRBJ2-5; size: -; D: TRBD2; CDR3: CASSVLAGGQETQYF; DNA: TGTGCCAGCAGTGTGTTAGCGGGGGGGCAAGAGACCCAGTACTTC
V: TRBV11-2; length: 15; J: TRBJ2-1; size: few; D: TRBD2; CDR3: CASSSNSGGGTEQFF; DNA: TGTGCCAGCAGCTCCAATAGCGGGGGCGGAACTGAGCAGTTCTTC
V: TRBV27; length: 13; J: TRBJ2-1; size: many; D: -; CDR3: CASSFWGHNEQFF; DNA: TGTGCCAGCAGTTTTTGGGGACACAATGAGCAGTTCTTC
V: TRBV7-9; length: 14; J: TRBJ1-2; size: few; D: -; CDR3: CASSLEGKGYGYTF; DNA: TGTGCCAGCAGCTTGGAAGGCAAAGGCTATGGCTACACCTTC
V: TRBV5-1; length: 15; J: TRBJ1-1; size: -; D: -; CDR3: CASSLWLGSNTEAFF; DNA: TGCGCCAGCAGCTTGTGGCTGGGATCGAACACTGAAGCTTTCTTT
V: TRBV3-1; length: 16; J: TRBJ2-3; size: many; D: -; CDR3: CASSQEGGSYTDTQYF; DNA: TGTGCCAGCAGCCAAGAGGGCGGATCGTACACAGATACGCAGTATTTT
V: TRBV7-2; length: 11; J: TRBJ2-1; size: many; D: -; CDR3: CASSLFNEQFF; DNA: TGTGCCAGCAGCCTCTTCAATGAGCAGTTCTTC
V: TRBV9; length: 15; J: TRBJ2-3; size: many; D: -; CDR3: CASTGDGASTDTQYF; DNA: TGTGCCAGCACCGGGGACGGAGCCTCGACAGATACGCAGTATTTT
V: TRBV4-1; length: 15; J: TRBJ1-2; size: few; D: -; CDR3: CASSQEPAGADGYTF; DNA: TGCGCCAGCAGCCAAGAGCCCGCAGGGGCGGACGGCTACACCTTC
V: TRBV19; length: 15; J: TRBJ2-5; size: -; D: TRBD1; CDR3: CASSSYGTGNETQYF; DNA: TGTGCCAGTAGTAGCTATGGGACAGGTAACGAGACCCAGTACTTC
V: TRBV10-3; length: 15; J: TRBJ2-3; size: -; D: -; CDR3: CATGSQLPPTDTQYF; DNA: TGTGCCACCGGGTCCCAGCTACCCCCCACAGATACGCAGTATTTT
V: TRBV10-3; length: 10; J: TRBJ1-1; size: many; D: -; CDR3: CAVGEREAFF; DNA: TGTGCCGTCGGTGAGCGTGAAGCTTTCTTT
V: TRBV7-3; length: 16; J: TRBJ2-3; size: few; D: TRBD2; CDR3: CASSWTSGSATDTQYF; DNA: TGTGCCAGCAGTTGGACTAGCGGGAGTGCCACAGATACGCAGTATTTT
V: TRBV7-8; length: 14; J: TRBJ2-2; size: many; D: TRBD2; CDR3: CASSSSGGAGELFF; DNA: TGTGCCAGCAGCTCTAGCGGGGGGGCCGGGGAGCTGTTTTTT
V: TRBV10-3; length: 13; J: TRBJ1-2; size: many; D: -; CDR3: CAISEEEAWGYTF; DNA: TGTGCCATCAGTGAGGAAGAGGCATGGGGCTACACCTTC
V: TRBV4-1; length: 14; J: TRBJ1-1; size: -; D: -; CDR3: CASSHDEYVSEAFF; DNA: TGCGCCAGCAGCCATGATGAGTATGTAAGTGAAGCTTTCTTT
V: TRBV5-1; length: 15; J: TRBJ1-1; size: many; D: TRBD1; CDR3: CASSWTGATNTEAFF; DNA: TGCGCCAGCAGCTGGACAGGGGCCACGAACACTGAAGCTTTCTTT
V: TRBV7-3; length: 13; J: TRBJ1-1; size: many; D: -; CDR3: CASSPSGSTEAFF; DNA: TGTGCCAGCAGCCCCAGTGGGAGCACTGAAGCTTTCTTT
V: TRBV12-3/TRBV12-4; length: 14; J: TRBJ2-7; size: few; D: -; CDR3: CASSVDPGPYEQYF; DNA: TGTGCCAGCAGTGTCGACCCGGGGCCCTACGAGCAGTACTTC
V: TRBV19; length: 14; J: TRBJ2-1; size: few; D: -; CDR3: CASSWSGDINEQFF; DNA: TGTGCCAGTAGTTGGTCAGGGGATATCAATGAGCAGTTCTTC
V: TRBV7-9; length: 15; J: TRBJ2-1; size: many; D: TRBD2; CDR3: CASSFFRGGADEQFF; DNA: TGTGCCAGCAGCTTCTTTCGCGGGGGGGCTGATGAGCAGTTCTTC
V: TRBV27; length: 14; J: TRBJ2-3; size: -; D: -; CDR3: CASGLLGFEDTQYF; DNA: TGTGCCAGCGGTTTATTAGGTTTTGAAGATACGCAGTATTTT
V: TRBV2; length: 15; J: TRBJ1-5; size: few; D: -; CDR3: CASSEGWPLDQPQHF; DNA: TGTGCCAGCAGTGAAGGTTGGCCATTGGATCAGCCCCAGCATTTT